This T cell receptor (beta chain) emerged from a study of blood T cell repertoires in COVID-19. As for the study in general: Sources were T cells, B-cell-depleted T cells, or PBMCs; the material itself was cDNA or gDNA.

The CDR3 runs 17 residues. Trimming pared 2 bases from V and 4 bases from J, leaving 19 bases between. The germline V gene has CDR1 SGHRS and CDR2 YFSETQ. Profiled with immunoSEQ multiplex PCR; TCRdb holds only in-frame clones, not every one. Of approximately 330,000 clones detected, roughly 89% appear once; the ten largest clones hold roughly a tenth. Material for sequencing was PBMCs or T cells enriched from blood (not recorded which). V and J are TRBV5-1 and TRBJ1-3, with D tentatively TRBD1 (5 bases). The clonotype was recovered from a woman aged 25 to 39 who had recovered from COVID-19. DNA for the CDR3: TGCGCCAGCAGCTTAACTCCAGTGGGGCTAGGAGGAAACACCATATATTTT. It encodes CASSLTPVGLGGNTIYF.